This T cell receptor beta chain came from a study of T cell responses to AZD1222 COVID-19 vaccine. Points from the study as a whole: Females made up more of the donors, who were largely white British, and clonal diversity may have come out too low. Across spike, vaccine-associated CD4 TCRs were found, dominant at 160-218 and 743-854. Spike-specific TCR breadth and depth were elevated following two AZD1222 doses. Seropositive status at baseline applied to only six AZD1222 recipients.

This clone appeared once. Its antigen is still unknown. Generated by immunoSEQ multiplex PCR, the TCRdb table keeps only in-frame clones and is missing some. The sample records some 150,000 clones, roughly 90% being singletons. In germline, CDR1 is SGHNT, CDR2 YYREEE (reference sequence). With V trimmed by 4 bases and J by 1 base, 4 bases remained unmatched. The CDR3 contains 15 residues. The sample in question was peripheral blood, obtained 28 days after the second dose of the MenACWY control vaccine. The TCR comes from an adult who received the MenACWY meningococcal vaccine as a control. The chain employs TRBV5-4 and TRBJ2-5; TRBD2 matches at 10 bases. The CDR3 here is CASSKGTSAQETQYF. CDR3 nucleotide sequence: TGTGCCAGCAGCAAAGGGACTAGCGCCCAAGAGACCCAGTACTTC.